The 21 T cell receptor beta chains below all came from one sample that was sequenced in a study of post-analysis software for immune sequencing data. Findings and limits, study-wide: Controls showed lower frequencies than patients for five TRBV segments, and TRBV5-6, TRBV5-1 and TRBV20-1 were among these.

No antigen is known for these receptors. Unique molecular identifiers were present in the TCR beta cDNA libraries. Each CDR3 protein gets one entry after TCRdb re-called the PCR reads with MiXCR. The profile covers about 540,000 distinct CDR3 sequences, with 34% appearing a single time and 5% to 6% taken by the ten largest. The sample taken for sequencing was blood. Receptors originate from a girl under 18 with multiple sclerosis.

V gene TRBV13 combines with J gene TRBJ2-1; 8 bases agree with TRBD1. V dropped 5 bases and J dropped 1; count of bases not matched to a gene: 10. The CDR3 runs 17 residues. Germline lookup yields CDR1 PRHDT and CDR2 FYEKMQ (reference sequence). Here the CDR3 DNA reads TGTGCCAGCAGCCTCCGACAGGGGCGCCCGTCCTACAATGAGCAGTTCTTC. It specifies CASSLRQGRPSYNEQFF.

V is TRBV4-1 and J is TRBJ2-1, with TRBD2 identical over 16 bases. The germline CDR1 and CDR2 sequences are MGHRA and YSYEKL. Trimming at V came to 4 bases and at J to 3 bases, leaving 6 bases not matched to a gene. This CDR3 has 18 amino acids. CDR3 amino acids: CASSRGTSGGAVYNEQFF. DNA of the CDR3: TGCGCCAGCAGCCGCGGGACTAGCGGGGGGGCTGTCTACAATGAGCAGTTCTTC.

This clonotype is a singleton in its sample. The chain links TRBV6-2 or TRBV6-3 to TRBJ2-7; 9 bases are shared with TRBD2. The CDR3 length is 15 residues. The V segment lost 7 bases and the J segment 2 bases; nucleotides outside the gene matches: 9. Per the germline V gene, CDR1 is MNHEY and CDR2 is SVGEGT. CDR3 nucleotide sequence: TGTGCCAGCATCAGATCTTTAGCGGGGGCCTACGAGCAGTACTTC. Protein sequence: CASIRSLAGAYEQYF.

J is TRBJ2-7 and V is TRBV5-1, with 7 bases that match TRBD2. Trimming removed 1 base from V and 5 bases from J; junction bases left unmatched: 12. Germline CDR1 is SGHRS and CDR2 is YFSETQ. CDR3 length equals 16 residues. This CDR3 reads CASSLTPTSMLHEQYF. Written as DNA, the CDR3 is TGCGCCAGCAGCTTGACCCCGACTAGCATGCTACACGAGCAGTACTTC.

The genes are TRBV30 and TRBJ2-1; D is possibly TRBD2 (7 bases). The V and J ends lost 8 bases and 6 bases respectively, with 17 bases between them. The CDR3 runs 13 residues. The germline CDR1 and CDR2 sequences are GTSNPN and SVGIG (reference sequence). CDR3 protein: CARNGEGVNEQFF. The CDR3 nucleotides read TGTGCCCGTAACGGGGAGGGGGTCAATGAGCAGTTCTTC. The full variable domain, in which reference TRBV30 and TRBJ2-1 provide the parts outside the CDR3, is SQTIHQWPATLVQPVGSPLSLECTVEGTSNPNLYWYRQAAGRGLQLLFYSVGIGQISSEVPQNLSASRPQDRQFILSSKKLLLSDSGFYLCARNGEGVNEQFFGPGTRLTVL.

Comments on this clonotype: Mismatch with germline at one junction end may stem from a read error. The J gene is TRBJ2-1, the V gene TRBV4-1; 9 bases match TRBD2. The length of the CDR3 is 18 residues. The germline gives CDR1 MGHRA, CDR2 YSYEKL. CDR3 bases: TGCGCCGGCAGCCATAGGGCTAGCGGGGCCACTACCTACAATGAGCAGTTCTTC. Amino acids: CAGSHRASGATTYNEQFF.

Only a few counts were recorded for this clonotype. The chain joins TRBV7-3 to TRBJ2-1; 7 bases map to TRBD2. The CDR3 has 14 amino acids. CDR1 is SGHTA, CDR2 FQGTGA, per germline. V gave up 5 bases and J gave up 5 bases; unmatched junction bases: 6. CDR3 sequence: CASSPSGAHNEQFF. In DNA form, the CDR3 reads TGTGCCAGCAGCCCAAGCGGGGCTCACAATGAGCAGTTCTTC.

The J gene is TRBJ2-3, the V gene TRBV5-1, with D tentatively TRBD1 (5 bases). Germline V gene sequence: CDR1 SGHRS, CDR2 YFSETQ. The V gene lost 3 bases and the J gene lost 11 bases, with 13 bases spanning the gap. CDR3 length: 12 amino acids. DNA of the CDR3: TGCGCCAGCAGCTGGAGCCAGGGCGAGCAGTATTTT. Its translation is CASSWSQGEQYF.

This clonotype was recorded once. Lacking the conserved final phenylalanine or tryptophan, this CDR3 likely reflects a read error. No DNA is shown, since the ends of the CDR3 on it are uncertain; the CDR3 is the one TCRdb lists. V is TRBV7-2 and J is TRBJ2-1; TRBD1 is the table's D call, not checked against the DNA. Termini included, the CDR3 measures 11 amino acids. Looked up from germline, CDR1 is SGHTA and CDR2 is FQGNSA. The CDR3 spells CASSSRDREFV.

V gene TRBV5-1 combines with J gene TRBJ2-7; D unresolved. The DNA end is more similar to TRBJ2-5, so the J call may be wrong. The CDR3 covers 13 residues. Looked up from germline, CDR1 is SGHRS and CDR2 is YFSETQ. The CDR3 region has the DNA TGCGCCAGCAGCTTGGCCACGCAGAAGACCCAGTACTTC. This sequence encodes CASSLATQKTQYF.

The chain joins TRBV4-1 to TRBJ2-1; 9 bases fit TRBD1. CDR1 and CDR2 (germline): MGHRA, YSYEKL. The CDR3 runs 16 residues. Trimming cost V 2 bases and J 5 bases; bases outside gene matches: 7. This CDR3 reads CASSQPGTGRNNEQFF. The DNA for the CDR3 is TGCGCCAGCAGCCAACCCGGGACAGGGAGGAACAATGAGCAGTTCTTC.

Remarks on this clonotype: One junction end does not reproduce the germline sequence, and a read error may be involved. The V and J genes are TRBV4-2 and TRBJ2-2; D is perhaps TRBD1 or TRBD2 (5 bases each). The CDR3 sequence is 18 residues long. In germline, CDR1 is LGHNA, CDR2 YNFKEQ. The CDR3 loop reads CASSQGFGTGKNTGERFF. CDR3 in DNA: TGTGCCAGCAGCCAAGGATTCGGGACGGGGAAGAACACCGGGGAGCGGTTTTTT.

In regard to this clonotype: One junction end disagrees with the germline gene, perhaps due to a read error. J is TRBJ2-5 and V is TRBV7-7; 7 bases map to TRBD1. Germline loops: CDR1 SSHAT, CDR2 FNYEAQ (reference sequence). The CDR3 is 15 residues long. CDR3 amino acids: CTSSPTGTAQETQYF. In DNA, the CDR3 is TGTACCAGCAGTCCCACCGGGACAGCTCAAGAGACCCAGTACTTC. The full variable domain, rest sourced from reference TRBV7-7 and TRBJ2-5, is GAGVSQSPRYKVTKRGQDVTLRCDPISSHATLYWYQQALGQGPEFLTYFNYEAQPDKSGLPSDRFSAERPEGSISTLTIQRTEQRDSAMYRCTSSPTGTAQETQYFGPGTRLLVL.

Points on this clonotype: This could be a read error, since a much larger clone is one nucleotide away. The chain has TRBV7-8 and TRBJ2-5; D uncertain. The assigned J gene may be wrong: the sequence end matches TRBJ2-7 better. The germline V gene has CDR1 SGHVS and CDR2 FQNEAQ. CDR3 length: 13 residues. CDR3 DNA: TGTGCCAGCAGCTTACCGGGTTGCTACGAGCAGTACTTC. Translated, it gives CASSLPGCYEQYF.

The CDR3 coding sequence is TGTGCCAGCAGCTTAGGCCTTACAGGGAGAGAGACCCAGTACTTC. Its protein product is CASSLGLTGRETQYF. V and J are TRBV13 and TRBJ2-7; the D gene is possibly TRBD1 (6 bases). The J call may not be correct, given that the DNA end is closer to TRBJ2-5. The CDR3 is 15 residues long. CDR1 is PRHDT and CDR2 is FYEKMQ in the germline V gene (reference sequence).

This clonotype has a handful of counts. The V gene is TRBV29-1, the J gene TRBJ1-2, with D perhaps matching TRBD1 (5 bases). CDR3 size: 14 residues. Germline V gene lookup returns CDR1 SQVTM and CDR2 ANQGSEA. V gave up 2 bases and J gave up 8 bases, with 18 bases separating them. CDR3 DNA: TGCAGCGTTGAAAATCATCGGGGGGAGGGAGGCTACACCTTC. Protein: CSVENHRGEGGYTF.

V usage is TRBV2 and J usage is TRBJ1-5, with TRBD1 matching 7 bases. The germline gives CDR1 SNHLY, CDR2 FYNNEI. The CDR3 is 14 amino acids. The J segment lost 5 bases and the V segment lost 6 bases, leaving 7 bases of the junction unmatched. The CDR3 DNA follows: TGTGCCAGCAGACTCGGACAGGCTGATCAGCCCCAGCATTTT. This translates into CASRLGQADQPQHF. Drawing the rest from reference TRBV2 and TRBJ1-5, the complete variable domain is EPEVTQTPSHQVTQMGQEVILRCVPISNHLYFYWYRQILGQKVEFLVSFYNNEISEKSEIFDDQFSVERPDGSNFTLKIRSTKLEDSAMYFCASRLGQADQPQHFGDGTRLSIL.

This clonotype was seen just once. The V and J genes are TRBV6-5 and TRBJ1-5; D not certain. Trimming took 9 bases from V and 5 from J, leaving 14 bases between them. The CDR3 has 13 amino acids. Looked up from germline, CDR1 is MNHEY and CDR2 is SVGAGI. The CDR3 DNA follows: TGTGCCAGTGGACCGCACGGGGATCAGCCCCAGCATTTT. Protein product: CASGPHGDQPQHF.

The chain has TRBV5-1 and TRBJ1-5; D call uncertain. This CDR3 comprises 14 residues. The V gene lost 0 bases and the J gene lost 3 bases, with 7 bases spanning the gap. Germline values: CDR1 SGHRS, CDR2 YFSETQ. CDR3 amino acids: CASSLGVDNQPQHF. CDR3 coding DNA: TGCGCCAGCAGCTTGGGTGTAGACAATCAGCCCCAGCATTTT.

The chain carries TRBV4-1 and TRBJ1-5; weak D call: TRBD1 (5 bases). Germline values: CDR1 MGHRA, CDR2 YSYEKL. This CDR3 is 16 amino acids long. With 0 bases removed from V and 3 bases from J, the gap between germline ends came to 12 bases. The CDR3 spells CASSQDRQGPNQPQHF. CDR3 bases: TGCGCCAGCAGCCAAGATCGGCAGGGCCCCAATCAGCCCCAGCATTTT.

V and J are TRBV20-1 and TRBJ1-5; perhaps TRBD1 as D (6 bases). The V gene lost 3 bases and the J gene lost 2 bases, with 11 bases spanning the gap. Per the germline V gene, CDR1 is DFQATT and CDR2 is SNEGSKA (reference sequence). The CDR3 length is 14 residues. CDR3 nucleotides: TGCAGTGCTAGCCTACACAGGGGCAATCAGCCCCAGCATTTT. The encoded protein is CSASLHRGNQPQHF.